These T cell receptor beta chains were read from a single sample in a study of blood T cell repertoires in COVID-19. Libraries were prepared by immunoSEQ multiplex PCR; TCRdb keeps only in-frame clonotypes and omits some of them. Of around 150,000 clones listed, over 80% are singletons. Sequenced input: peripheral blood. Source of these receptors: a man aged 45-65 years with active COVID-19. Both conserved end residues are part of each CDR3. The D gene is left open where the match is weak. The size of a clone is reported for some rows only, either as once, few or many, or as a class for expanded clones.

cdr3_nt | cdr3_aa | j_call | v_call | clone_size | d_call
TGTGCCAGCACCGACCGTAGCGGGGGGAACCCCAATGAGCAGTTCTTC | CASTDRSGGNPNEQFF | TRBJ2-1 | TRBV6-4 | NA | TRBD2
TGCGCCAGCAGCTCAGGGGACGAGCAGTACTTC | CASSSGDEQYF | TRBJ2-7 | TRBV5-1 | NA | NA
TGCGCCAGCAGCCCGGGATCCTCTAATGAAAAACTGTTTTTT | CASSPGSSNEKLFF | TRBJ1-4 | TRBV5-1 | NA | NA
TGTGCCAGTAGTATTTCGAGATATCAGCCCCAGCATTTT | CASSISRYQPQHF | TRBJ1-5 | TRBV19 | NA | NA
TGCGCCAGCAGCCAAGATAGGGGGACTAGCGGGGGTACCGGGGAGCTGTTTTTT | CASSQDRGTSGGTGELFF | TRBJ2-2 | TRBV4-3 | NA | TRBD2
TGTGCCAGCAGTTTCCTCACTGAAGCTTTCTTT | CASSFLTEAFF | TRBJ1-1 | TRBV28 | NA | NA
TGTGCCAGCAGCTTGGGGTCCGGGGGATACTACGAGCAGTACTTC | CASSLGSGGYYEQYF | TRBJ2-7 | TRBV5-5 | once | NA
TGCAGCGTGTCGGGACAGATTAATGAAAAACTGTTTTTT | CSVSGQINEKLFF | TRBJ1-4 | TRBV29-1 | once | TRBD1
TGTGCCAGTACTTTACGGGGGAATAATTCACCCCTCCACTTT | CASTLRGNNSPLHF | TRBJ1-6 | TRBV2 | few | NA
TGTGCCAGCTCAGCGGACAGTAATCAGCCCCAGCATTTT | CASSADSNQPQHF | TRBJ1-5 | TRBV18 | once | NA
TGTGCCAGCAGCTTAGGGAAGGGGATGAGTGATTATGGCTACACCTTC | CASSLGKGMSDYGYTF | TRBJ1-2 | TRBV7-9 | NA | NA
TGTGCCAGCAGCCTCAGGGGGCAGTCAGATACGCAGTATTTT | CASSLRGQSDTQYF | TRBJ2-3 | TRBV6-6 | once | TRBD1
TGTGCCAGCAGCTTACCCTGGCAGAACTACAATGAGCAGTTCTTC | CASSLPWQNYNEQFF | TRBJ2-1 | TRBV7-8 | NA | NA
TGCGGATTACTGCCGACAGGCGCCCAAGAGACCCAGTACTTC | CGLLPTGAQETQYF | TRBJ2-5 | TRBV29-1 | NA | NA
TGTGCCAGTAGTATTTCGAGCAGGGGGGATGAGACCCAGTACTTC | CASSISSRGDETQYF | TRBJ2-5 | TRBV19 | once | NA